The rows below give T cell receptor beta chains drawn from one sample of a study of human T cells and chemical hapten exposure. From the RACE reads, TCRdb called clonotypes with MiXCR, one entry per CDR3 protein. Here the sample spans under 300,000 distinct CDR3 sequences, 7.7% being singletons. This specimen was whole blood, taken in connection with sensitization to the hapten diphenylcyclopropenone (DPC). The source is a man younger than 35 with alopecia areata. Some clones in this sample may be carry-over from other donors' samples. Both conserved end residues are part of each CDR3. The D gene is left open where the match is weak. Some rows mark clone size as missing; the rest say once, few, many or name a class of expanded clone.

TRBV9,NA,many,TRBJ2-1,17,CASSVAMSWGFYNEQFF,TGTGCCAGCAGCGTAGCAATGTCGTGGGGGTTCTACAATGAGCAGTTCTTC
TRBV6-4,TRBD1,NA,TRBJ2-2,15,CASSDRTGDAGELFF,TGTGCCAGCAGTGACCGGACAGGGGATGCCGGGGAGCTGTTTTTT
TRBV6-2/TRBV6-3,NA,NA,TRBJ2-7,16,CASSPSSRRRIYEQYF,TGTGCCAGCAGCCCATCGTCCAGAAGACGGATCTACGAGCAGTACTTC
TRBV20-1,TRBD1,many,TRBJ2-1,15,CSAQSRDRRYNEQFF,TGCAGTGCTCAGTCCCGGGACAGGAGGTACAATGAGCAGTTCTTC
TRBV4-3,NA,NA,TRBJ2-7,18,CASSQDGVQAGDTYEQYF,TGCGCCAGCAGCCAAGATGGCGTTCAGGCAGGGGATACGTACGAGCAGTACTTC
TRBV4-2,NA,NA,TRBJ2-1,14,CASRSHTTYNEQFF,TGTGCCAGCCGGTCACACACAACCTACAATGAGCAGTTCTTC
TRBV28,NA,many,TRBJ1-5,13,CASSFRVGQPQHF,TGTGCCAGCAGTTTTAGGGTTGGACAGCCCCAGCATTTT
TRBV27,TRBD1,few,TRBJ2-7,14,CASRADRAENEQYF,TGTGCCAGCAGGGCCGACAGGGCAGAGAACGAGCAGTACTTC
TRBV11-2,NA,few,TRBJ2-3,14,CASSLNSAEHTQYF,TGTGCCAGCAGCTTAAATTCTGCGGAGCATACGCAGTATTTT
TRBV29-1,TRBD2,many,TRBJ2-5,15,CSVEVAGVVGETQYF,TGCAGCGTTGAAGTAGCGGGGGTAGTAGGAGAGACCCAGTACTTC
TRBV12-5,NA,few,TRBJ2-3,12,CASQKGEDTQYF,TGTGCTAGCCAAAAGGGTGAAGATACGCAGTATTTT
TRBV4-3,TRBD2,NA,TRBJ2-3,19,CASSQDFRGLANNLDTQYF,TGCGCCAGCAGCCAAGATTTCAGAGGACTAGCGAACAATTTAGATACGCAGTATTTT
TRBV29-1,TRBD1,few,TRBJ2-1,12,CSVDRGGNEQFF,TGCAGCGTGGACAGGGGGGGCAATGAGCAGTTCTTC
TRBV12-3/TRBV12-4,NA,many,TRBJ1-1,13,CASQGGTDTEAFF,TGTGCCAGCCAAGGGGGGACCGACACTGAAGCTTTCTTT
TRBV12-3/TRBV12-4,TRBD1,NA,TRBJ2-5,15,CASSTGQGAWETQYF,TGTGCCAGCAGTACAGGACAGGGGGCATGGGAGACCCAGTACTTC
TRBV27,TRBD1,few,TRBJ1-1,14,CASSFRGRNTEAFF,TGTGCCAGCAGTTTTAGGGGGCGGAACACTGAAGCTTTCTTT
TRBV27,TRBD2,few,TRBJ2-5,16,CASSLIGAGRKETQYF,TGTGCCAGCAGTTTAATTGGAGCGGGGAGGAAAGAGACCCAGTACTTC
TRBV10-3,NA,few,TRBJ2-3,15,CAISDGGGLADTQYF,TGTGCCATCAGTGATGGGGGGGGCCTCGCAGATACGCAGTATTTT
TRBV28,NA,NA,TRBJ1-2,15,CASSSGGPLGYGYTF,TGTGCCAGCAGTTCGGGAGGGCCGCTCGGCTATGGCTACACCTTC
TRBV5-1,NA,NA,TRBJ2-5,17,CASSLAVTANLQETQYF,TGCGCCAGCAGCTTGGCCGTGACTGCAAACCTCCAAGAGACCCAGTACTTC
TRBV12-3/TRBV12-4,TRBD1,NA,TRBJ2-5,14,CASSWDRAQETQYF,TGTGCCAGCAGTTGGGACAGAGCCCAAGAGACCCAGTACTTC
TRBV27,NA,NA,TRBJ2-2,15,CASSLYQGGTGELFF,TGTGCCAGCAGTTTATATCAGGGAGGCACCGGGGAGCTGTTTTTT
TRBV27,TRBD1,few,TRBJ1-5,15,CASSDGTGNNQPQHF,TGTGCCAGCAGTGACGGGACAGGTAACAATCAGCCCCAGCATTTT
TRBV7-3,TRBD1,many,TRBJ1-1,15,CASSSEDRENTEAFF,TGTGCCAGCAGCTCGGAGGACAGGGAAAACACTGAAGCTTTCTTT
TRBV3-1,NA,NA,TRBJ1-4,16,CASSQEVADWNEKLFF,TGTGCCAGCAGCCAAGAGGTCGCAGATTGGAATGAAAAACTGTTTTTT
TRBV7-2,TRBD1,NA,TRBJ1-1,15,CASDGRGRMNTEAFF,TGTGCCAGCGATGGCAGGGGGCGCATGAACACTGAAGCTTTCTTT
TRBV6-1,NA,NA,TRBJ2-5,17,CASRAVWGGLNQETQYF,TGTGCCAGCAGAGCGGTTTGGGGTGGACTCAACCAAGAGACCCAGTACTTC
TRBV4-1,NA,many,TRBJ2-5,12,CASSQGGRTQYF,TGCGCCAGCAGCCAAGGGGGCCGGACCCAGTACTTC
TRBV20-1,NA,once,TRBJ1-5,13,CSARTTGREPPHF,TGCAGTGCTAGAACGACAGGACGGGAGCCCCCGCATTTT
TRBV7-3,TRBD2,NA,TRBJ2-3,15,CASSIAGWGTDTQYF,TGTGCCAGCAGCATAGCGGGGTGGGGCACAGATACGCAGTATTTT
TRBV7-8,TRBD1,few,TRBJ1-2,13,CASSSDRASSYTF,TGTGCCAGCAGCTCGGACAGGGCTTCCAGCTACACCTTC
TRBV9,TRBD1,NA,TRBJ1-1,13,CASSVVDRAEAFF,TGTGCCAGCAGCGTAGTGGACAGGGCTGAAGCTTTCTTT
TRBV27,NA,many,TRBJ1-2,14,CASSLSQGNYGYTF,TGTGCCAGCAGTTTATCCCAGGGGAACTATGGCTACACCTTC
TRBV7-9,NA,many,TRBJ1-5,12,CASSLPGQPQHF,TGTGCCAGCAGTTTACCCGGTCAGCCCCAGCATTTT
TRBV6-2/TRBV6-3,TRBD1,NA,TRBJ1-2,14,CASREQGNPRGYTF,TGTGCCAGCAGGGAACAGGGGAATCCGCGAGGCTACACCTTC
TRBV6-6,TRBD1,few,TRBJ2-5,17,CASSYPTNDRDQETQYF,TGTGCCAGCAGTTACCCGACTAACGACAGGGACCAAGAGACCCAGTACTTC
TRBV5-1,NA,NA,TRBJ1-1,13,CASSFEHPIRAFF,TGCGCCAGCAGCTTCGAACACCCGATTCGGGCTTTCTTT
TRBV7-2,NA,few,TRBJ2-2,15,CATQGGSANTGELFF,TGTGCCACCCAGGGGGGATCCGCGAACACCGGGGAGCTGTTTTTT
TRBV27,TRBD2,few,TRBJ2-5,16,CASSTLTSGGQETQYF,TGTGCCAGCAGTACTCTGACTAGCGGGGGACAAGAGACCCAGTACTTC
TRBV7-9,TRBD1,few,TRBJ2-5,14,CASSRIKGGETQYF,TGTGCCAGCAGCAGAATCAAAGGGGGCGAGACCCAGTACTTC
TRBV6-2/TRBV6-3,TRBD1,few,TRBJ2-1,14,CASSKQGARNEQFF,TGTGCCAGCAGTAAACAGGGGGCGAGGAATGAGCAGTTCTTC
TRBV11-2,NA,many,TRBJ1-6,13,CASSQLVISPLHF,TGTGCCAGCAGCCAGCTGGTGATTTCACCCCTCCACTTT
TRBV9,TRBD1,few,TRBJ1-6,19,CASSAGKGAENNNNSPLHF,TGTGCCAGCAGCGCAGGAAAGGGGGCCGAGAATAATAATAATTCACCCCTCCACTTT